Sequencing of this T cell receptor (beta chain) was carried out in a study of beta chain features in type 1 diabetes. Expressed TCRB transcripts were sequenced because the entire RNA isolate underwent reverse transcription. Repertoires were generated with immunoSEQ multiplex PCR, while TCRdb's copy carries only in-frame clones and drops some. The data hold more than 30,000 clones, with 50% to 75% observed a single time. Study-wide results and limits: Type 1 diabetes patients had VDJ junctions that carried fewer insertions and more deletions.

Germline lookup yields CDR1 MNHEY and CDR2 SMNVEV (reference sequence). V was pared by 2 bases and J by 0 bases, with 4 bases of the junction left unmatched. The CDR3 extends over 15 amino acids. To note about this clone: Its target is not known.

The specimen sequenced was Tregs from blood. The TCR originated in a woman under 40 in good health. The rearrangement links TRBV27 to TRBJ2-7, with TRBD1 matching over 7 bases. The CDR3 protein is CASSLSRGISYEQYF. DNA for the CDR3: TGTGCCAGCAGTTTAAGCAGGGGGATCTCCTACGAGCAGTACTTC.